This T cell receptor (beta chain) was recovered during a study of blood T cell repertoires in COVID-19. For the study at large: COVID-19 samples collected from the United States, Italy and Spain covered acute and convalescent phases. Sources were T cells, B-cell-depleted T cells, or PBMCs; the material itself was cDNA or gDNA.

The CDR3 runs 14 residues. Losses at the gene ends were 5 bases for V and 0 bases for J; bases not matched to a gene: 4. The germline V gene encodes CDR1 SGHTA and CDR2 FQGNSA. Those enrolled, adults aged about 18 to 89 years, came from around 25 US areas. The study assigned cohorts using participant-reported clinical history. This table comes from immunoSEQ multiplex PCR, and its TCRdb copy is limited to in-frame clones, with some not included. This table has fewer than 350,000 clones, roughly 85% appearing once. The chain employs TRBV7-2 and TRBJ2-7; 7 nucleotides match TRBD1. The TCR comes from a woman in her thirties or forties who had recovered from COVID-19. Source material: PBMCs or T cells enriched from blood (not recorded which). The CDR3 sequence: CASSQGTVSYEQYF. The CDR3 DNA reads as TGTGCCAGCAGCCAAGGGACAGTCTCCTACGAGCAGTACTTC.